The 5 T cell receptor beta chains given below trace back to one sample, sequenced in a study of T-cell memory formation after mild COVID-19. TCRdb called the 5' RACE reads again in MiXCR, with one record for every CDR3 protein. This sample has around 340,000 distinct CDR3 sequences, with 10% to 15% found just once. Sequencing was performed on PBMCs or a T cell subset sorted from them (not recorded which). Receptor source: a young man who had mild COVID-19 (a few samples of this study predate the infection). Cell type and time point are not known.

CDR3 bases: TGTGCCAGCGTCAACAGGGTGGCCTCCTACAATGAGCAGTTCTTC. This gives the protein CASVNRVASYNEQFF. V and J are TRBV12-3 or TRBV12-4 and TRBJ2-1, with a possible D match to TRBD1 (6 bases). With 8 bases removed from V and 0 bases from J, the gap between germline ends came to 14 bases. The CDR3 length is 15 residues.

In its sample, this clonotype was seen a few times. V and J are TRBV9 and TRBJ2-2, with a weak D call TRBD1 (6 bases). CDR3 length equals 15 residues. In germline, CDR1 is SGDLS, CDR2 YYNGEE. Trimming removed 4 bases from V and 5 bases from J, with 15 bases in between. The CDR3 DNA follows: TGTGCCAGCAGCCCCGAAGGACAGACGACCGGGGAGCTGTTTTTT. It codes for CASSPEGQTTGELFF.

This chain uses TRBV12-3 or TRBV12-4 with TRBJ2-2, with D uncertain. This CDR3 has 14 amino acids. The V end was cut by 4 bases, the J end by 1 base, with 7 bases between. The CDR3 region has the DNA TGTGCCAGCAGTTCCTGGGGGAACACCGGGGAGCTGTTTTTT. Translating gives CASSSWGNTGELFF.

This clonotype was observed a handful of times. The V and J genes are TRBV11-3 and TRBJ2-1, with 9 nucleotides matching TRBD1. CDR3 length: 14 residues. The germline V gene has CDR1 SGHNT and CDR2 YENEEA. V was pared by 5 bases and J by 8 bases, with 7 bases of the junction left unmatched. The CDR3 here is CASSLGTGRDEQFF. CDR3 nucleotides: TGTGCCAGCAGCCTCGGGACAGGGCGCGATGAGCAGTTCTTC.

V usage is TRBV6-2 or TRBV6-3 and J usage is TRBJ2-4; the D is unclear. The CDR3 runs to 12 residues. Germline CDR1 MNHEY, CDR2 SVGEGT. V shed 7 bases and J shed 7 bases, with 11 bases lying between them. DNA of the CDR3: TGTGCCAGCACCTCAATAAGGAACATTCAGTACTTC. Residues: CASTSIRNIQYF.